The clone carrying this T cell receptor beta chain was seen only a few times. Its antigen is currently unknown. The data are from a study of CD8 T cells in ankylosing spondylitis. The study's findings and limits: In ankylosing spondylitis patients, matched synovial fluid reportedly showed significant enrichment of disease-linked clones. Clones linked to disease, bearing a CD8+ phenotype, were relatively rare in peripheral blood.

The CDR3 extends over 12 amino acids. Germline loops: CDR1 SGHKS, CDR2 YYEKEE (reference sequence). V lost 5 bases, J lost 8 bases, and 5 bases stayed unmatched. A quantitative 5'-RACE method, one with molecular barcodes, was used to make TCR beta libraries. TCRdb itself ran the 5' RACE reads through MiXCR, one entry per CDR3 protein. The repertoire holds more than 150,000 distinct CDR3 sequences, with about 13% as singletons. Sequenced input: blood, either unsorted or a sorted T cell fraction (not recorded which). The J gene is TRBJ1-1, the V gene TRBV5-5; 8 bases align to TRBD1. The clonotype was recovered from a male donor with ankylosing spondylitis or in good health (not recorded which). The CDR3 DNA follows: TGTGCCAGCAGTTGGGGGGACAGGGAAGCTTTCTTT. Its translation: CASSWGDREAFF.